The 11 T cell receptor beta chains below come from one sample, sequenced in a study of human T cells and chemical hapten exposure (dated by TCRdb to about 2021). The meaning of the sample's time point label: patch test 3, about 24 weeks after DPC sensitization. The treatment or condition label, read with the paper, signifies: therapeutic diphenylcyclopropenone sensitization with weekly scalp DPC. The library was built by means of RACE. Instrument on record: NextSeq 500. Clones were called with MiXCR by TCRdb after fastp trimmed the public reads at Q25, and only in-frame beta chains were retained. Every entry covers one CDR3 protein and lists the most common genes and DNA from its rows. A total of about 120,000 distinct CDR3 sequences appear in this sample, approximately 10% of them only once. The ten largest clonotypes hold 2% to 2.5% of the sample. The sequencing used whole blood, collected in connection with sensitization to the hapten diphenylcyclopropenone (DPC). These receptor sequences come from a woman aged 50 to 65 with alopecia areata. Some clones in this sample may be carry-over from other donors' samples.

The V and J genes are TRBV29-1 and TRBJ1-1, with D possibly TRBD1 on 6 matching bases. V shed 7 bases and J shed 0 bases, with 18 bases lying between them. The CDR3 covers 15 residues. Germline V gives CDR1 SQVTM, CDR2 ANQGSEA. In nucleotides, the CDR3 is TGCAGCGCCACAATACAGGGTACAATGAACACTGAAGCTTTCTTT. The encoded protein is CSATIQGTMNTEAFF.

DNA of the CDR3: TGTGCCAGCAGCCAAGTAACTGCCACCGGGGAGCTGTTTTTT. Its protein is CASSQVTATGELFF. The chain links TRBV3-1 to TRBJ2-2; D gene ambiguous. V lost 1 base, J lost 4 bases, and 7 bases lay in between. This CDR3 has 14 amino acids. Germline loops: CDR1 LGHDT, CDR2 YNNKEL (reference sequence).

The chain employs TRBV9 and TRBJ2-1; TRBD1 matches 9 bases. V gave up 0 bases and J gave up 6 bases; unmatched junction bases: 7. Germline loops: CDR1 SGDLS, CDR2 YYNGEE. The CDR3 is 16 residues long. The CDR3 sequence is CASSVAYGQGRNEQFF. CDR3 coding DNA: TGTGCCAGCAGCGTAGCTTATGGACAGGGGCGCAATGAGCAGTTCTTC.

The chain employs TRBV6-5 and TRBJ1-1; the D is unclear. Trimming removed 7 bases from V and 5 bases from J, with 14 bases in between. Per germline, CDR1 MNHEY and CDR2 SVGAGI. The CDR3 covers 13 residues. CDR3 DNA: TGTGCCAGCACCCTCGTTAGAGGGACTGAAGCTTTCTTT. It specifies CASTLVRGTEAFF.

The rearrangement joins TRBV18 to TRBJ1-1, with 8 bases identical to TRBD1. The CDR3 spans 15 residues. J lost 0 bases, V lost 3 bases, and 3 bases had no gene match. In germline, CDR1 is KGHSH, CDR2 LQKENI. DNA of the CDR3: TGTGCCAGCTCACCGGGACAGGCAGTGAACACTGAAGCTTTCTTT. Translating it yields CASSPGQAVNTEAFF.

This clonotype has a count of ten or more. The rearrangement uses TRBV7-8 and TRBJ2-1; D is possibly TRBD2 (6 bases). V lost 1 base and J 2 bases, leaving 12 bases between the germline ends. CDR3 length: 16 residues. The germline gives CDR1 SGHVS, CDR2 FQNEAQ. The CDR3, as DNA: TGTGCCAGCAGCTTAGGTAGCGGCCTCCCCTACAATGAGCAGTTCTTC. Its translation is CASSLGSGLPYNEQFF.

This clonotype was observed a few times. The J gene is TRBJ1-5, the V gene TRBV27, with D perhaps TRBD1 (5 bases). Germline CDR1 MNHEY, CDR2 SMNVEV (reference sequence). This CDR3 comprises 14 residues. Trimming pared 3 bases from V and 6 bases from J, leaving 12 bases between. The CDR3 loop is CASSFLSGTQPQHF. CDR3 in DNA: TGTGCCAGCAGTTTTCTTTCCGGGACTCAGCCCCAGCATTTT.

This chain links TRBV5-8 with TRBJ1-3; TRBD1 is a possible D gene (5 bases). The CDR3 is made up of 17 amino acids. Germline values: CDR1 SGHTS, CDR2 YDEGEE. The V end was cut by 6 bases, the J end by 0 bases, with 19 bases between. CDR3 loop: CASTLGTVLGSGNTIYF. CDR3 DNA sequence: TGTGCCAGCACCCTGGGGACGGTGTTGGGCTCTGGAAACACCATATATTTT.

This sequence joins TRBV25-1 and TRBJ1-2, with a tentative D call TRBD1 (5 bases). This CDR3 contains 12 residues. CDR1 is MGHDK and CDR2 is SYGVNS in the germline V gene. Trimming pared 6 bases from V and 4 bases from J, leaving 9 bases between. CDR3: CASRTEFYGYTF. In DNA, the CDR3 is TGTGCCAGCAGGACAGAATTCTATGGCTACACCTTC.

V usage is TRBV28 and J usage is TRBJ2-7; D is ambiguous. V was trimmed by 5 bases and J by 1 base, leaving 12 bases between them. The CDR3 is 14 residues long. The germline CDR1 and CDR2 sequences are MDHEN and SYDVKM. The CDR3 DNA is TGTGCCAGCAGTCCTGTGACCTCTTCCTACGAGCAGTACTTC. This codes for CASSPVTSSYEQYF.

This clonotype was counted a few times. In DNA, the CDR3 is TGTGCCAGCAGCCCATTAGGGGGGCCTACAGATACGCAGTATTTT. Amino acid sequence: CASSPLGGPTDTQYF. V gene TRBV7-6 combines with J gene TRBJ2-3; D may be TRBD1 or TRBD2 (6 bases each). Trimming shortened V by 5 bases and J by 3 bases, and 15 bases separated the two germline ends. Germline CDR1 SGHVS, CDR2 FNYEAQ. The CDR3 is made up of 15 amino acids.